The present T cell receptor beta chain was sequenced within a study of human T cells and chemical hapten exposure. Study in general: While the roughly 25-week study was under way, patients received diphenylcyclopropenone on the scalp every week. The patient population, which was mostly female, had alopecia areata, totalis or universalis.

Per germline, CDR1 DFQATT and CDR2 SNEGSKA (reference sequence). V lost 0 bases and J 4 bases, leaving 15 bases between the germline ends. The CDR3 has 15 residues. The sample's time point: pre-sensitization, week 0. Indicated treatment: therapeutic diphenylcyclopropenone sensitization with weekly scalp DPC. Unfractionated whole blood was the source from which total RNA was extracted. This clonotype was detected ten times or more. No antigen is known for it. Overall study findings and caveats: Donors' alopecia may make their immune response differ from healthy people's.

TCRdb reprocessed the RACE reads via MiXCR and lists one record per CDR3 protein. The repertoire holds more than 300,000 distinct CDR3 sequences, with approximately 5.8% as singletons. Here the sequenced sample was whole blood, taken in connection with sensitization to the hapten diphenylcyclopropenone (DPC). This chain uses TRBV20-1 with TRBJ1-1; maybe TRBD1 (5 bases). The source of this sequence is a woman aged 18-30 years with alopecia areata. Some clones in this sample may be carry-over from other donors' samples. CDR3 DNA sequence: TGCAGTGCTAGAGAAGGCGACAGCTGGGGCACTGAAGCTTTCTTT. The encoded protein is CSAREGDSWGTEAFF.